Shown below are 9 T cell receptor beta chains from a single sample sequenced in a study of blood T cell repertoires in COVID-19. The repertoire was sequenced with immunoSEQ multiplex PCR; TCRdb's copy has only in-frame clones and lacks some. Of roughly 380,000 clones detected, approximately 90% appear once; the ten largest clones hold about 1.6%. Sequencing input: peripheral blood. The receptors stem from a woman aged 40 to 50 with COVID-19, enrolled during active disease.

The V call is TRBV29-1, the J call TRBJ1-1; TRBD1 matches 8 bases. The CDR3 extends over 15 amino acids. The trim removed 4 bases at V and 4 bases at J, leaving 11 bases unmatched. The V gene's germline CDR1 is SQVTM and CDR2 ANQGSEA. CDR3 nucleotide sequence: TGCAGCGTTGGGTCAGGGGGCGCGGCTAGCACTGAAGCTTTCTTT. This encodes CSVGSGGAASTEAFF.

The gene calls are TRBV12-3 or TRBV12-4 and TRBJ1-1, with D maybe TRBD1 (6 bases). CDR3 length: 12 residues. With 5 bases removed from V and 8 bases from J, the gap between germline ends came to 12 bases. Here the CDR3 DNA reads TGTGCCAGCAGTACACACAGGGCGGAAGCTTTCTTT. This gives the protein CASSTHRAEAFF.

The V call is TRBV28, the J call TRBJ1-1; maybe TRBD1 (6 bases). CDR1 and CDR2 from the germline V gene are MDHEN and SYDVKM. V lost 2 bases and J 1 base, leaving 11 bases between the germline ends. This CDR3 region has 15 residues. The CDR3 is CASSLDQGRNTEAFF. CDR3 in DNA: TGTGCCAGCAGTTTAGATCAGGGGAGGAACACTGAAGCTTTCTTT. Variable domain in full (rest from reference TRBV28 and TRBJ1-1): DVKVTQSSRYLVKRTGEKVFLECVQDMDHENMFWYRQDPGLGLRLIYFSYDVKMKEKGDIPEGYSVSREKKERFSLILESASTNQTSMYLCASSLDQGRNTEAFFGQGTRLTVV.

The chain carries TRBV6-5 and TRBJ1-5; the match to TRBD1 covers 7 bases. The V gene's germline CDR1 is MNHEY and CDR2 SVGAGI. The ends lost 0 bases at V and 11 bases at J; junction bases unmatched: 10. The CDR3 has 15 amino acids. Written as DNA, the CDR3 is TGTGCCAGCAGTTACTCGGCAGGGGGGTATCGGGCCCAGCATTTT. Its protein is CASSYSAGGYRAQHF.

The V gene is TRBV5-1, the J gene TRBJ2-2; 11 nucleotides match TRBD1. Germline-derived CDR1 and CDR2 are SGHRS and YFSETQ. CDR3 length: 16 amino acids. V dropped 4 bases and J dropped 6; count of bases not matched to a gene: 8. This CDR3 reads CASSKTGTGGSGELFF. The CDR3 coding sequence is TGCGCCAGCAGCAAAACCGGGACAGGGGGGTCCGGGGAGCTGTTTTTT.

The chain recombines TRBV6-2 or TRBV6-3 with TRBJ1-2; 9 positions match TRBD1. CDR3 length equals 16 residues. Germline lookup yields CDR1 MNHEY and CDR2 SVGEGT. After removal of 2 bases from V and 6 bases from J, the junction contained 10 bases not matched to a gene. CDR3 DNA sequence: TGTGCCAGCAGTTACCACGGGCTCACAGGGGGCCATGGCTACACCTTC. Its protein is CASSYHGLTGGHGYTF.

This clone turned up a few times. The rearrangement uses TRBV18 and TRBJ2-1; TRBD1 aligns across 8 bases. The V gene end was trimmed by 0 bases and the J gene end by 3 bases; junction bases not matched to a gene: 10. CDR3 size: 18 residues. Germline assignment: CDR1 KGHSH and CDR2 LQKENI. This chain's CDR3 is CASSPPIGRQGIYNEQFF. In DNA, the CDR3 is TGTGCCAGCTCACCACCAATTGGAAGACAGGGGATCTACAATGAGCAGTTCTTC. Looking up the rest from reference TRBV18 and TRBJ2-1 gives the full variable domain: NAGVMQNPRHLVRRRGQEARLRCSPMKGHSHVYWYRQLPEEGLKFMVYLQKENIIDESGMPKERFSAEFPKEGPSILRIQQVVRGDSAAYFCASSPPIGRQGIYNEQFFGPGTRLTVL.

Comments on this clone: A read error may account for a junction end that differs from germline. The chain couples TRBV30 to TRBJ1-3; TRBD1 matches 9 bases. The CDR3 sequence is 14 residues long. The germline V gene has CDR1 GTSNPN and CDR2 SVGIG (reference sequence). The CDR3 region is CASHRGPQGSTIYF. CDR3 in DNA: TGTGCCTCACACAGGGGGCCCCAAGGAAGCACCATATATTTT.

V is TRBV3-1 (or the pseudogene TRBV3-2) and J is TRBJ2-3, with no clear D. V lost 4 bases to trimming and J lost 0 bases, with 14 bases between them. CDR1 and CDR2 (germline): LGHDT, YNNKEL (reference sequence). The CDR3 length is 16 residues. The chain's CDR3 is CASSLPPDSSTDTQYF. For the CDR3, the DNA is TGTGCCAGCAGCCTACCCCCAGATTCTAGCACAGATACGCAGTATTTT.